This T cell receptor beta chain was identified in a study of blood T cells in healthy people across ages (dated by TCRdb to between 2014 and 2017). About the study as a whole: In model experiments, roughly one uniquely barcoded TCR beta cDNA molecule per two T cells was captured by template switching. Age-related changes in TCR beta repertoire diversity were measured in the study by deep sequencing normalized with unique cDNA molecular identifiers. The donors were divided into four age groups: young (average roughly 17 years), middle-aged (around 37), aged (around 59) and long-lived (about 80). Donors of different ages were randomly distributed across sequencing lanes to avoid experimental bias. Using the same blood draw, the study looked at two additional independent replicas of 1 million unique cDNA reads for two donors, one aged 18 to 29 and the other aged 80 or older.

Study-level results and caveats: There was a strong correlation between observed TCR beta diversity and the percentage of naive T cells measured by flow cytometry. Observed TCR beta diversity per million T cells fell roughly linearly with age, and a significant reduction was already apparent by age roughly 41. Estimates of total diversity from one million sequenced T cells were regarded as lower bounds and underestimates. Donor CMV infection status was unknown, potentially confounding age-related changes in expanded clonotypes. Compared with the aged group, more naive CD4+ T cells, fewer expanded clones and increased TCR diversity were shown by the long-lived group, suggesting age selection. Conclusive comparison of naive and antigen-experienced compartments was prevented by the profiling of bulk unsorted PBMCs.

Libraries were built with 5' RACE. Sequencing relied on an Illumina HiSeq 2500. The second PCR ran for roughly 7 to 12 cycles and used a J-beta primer mix along with a sample-barcoded 5' primer. A unique molecular identifier was introduced onto each TCR beta cDNA molecule by a template-switch 5' adaptor carrying 12 random nucleotides. At least 2.5 million CDR3-containing paired-end reads were obtained from each sample. First-strand cDNA synthesis was performed from all RNA using the Mint cDNA synthesis kit, with priming by a TRBC-specific oligonucleotide. Following uracil-DNA glycosylase treatment, a first 18-cycle PCR with universal primers M1SS and BC2_uni_R was performed on all cDNA. As for how the authors treated the data: For normalization, 1 million high-quality reads were randomly selected from each sample, with every read carrying a distinct molecular identifier. Reads sharing molecular identifiers were discarded rather than binned into consensus sequences. MiTCR, set to a Q25 quality threshold and the strictest error-elimination algorithm, was used for CDR3 identification, clonotype clustering and error correction. Lower-bound total TCR beta diversity was estimated with a nonparametric unseen species model using Euler transformation. TCRdb redid the processing of the public reads, applying fastp at Q25 and MiXCR, and retained in-frame beta chains. Records with the same CDR3 protein are collapsed into one entry carrying the most frequent genes and DNA. TCRdb, not the authors, supplied the V and J calls. This sample gives 1.5 million to 2 million distinct CDR3 sequences in total; 34% of them show up just once. About 10% of the sample is taken by the ten largest.

Donors were about 36 systemically healthy Caucasian individuals from Russia aged roughly 6 to 95 years. Each donor gave about 11 milliliters of peripheral blood, drawn into EDTA-treated Vacutainer tubes. Ficoll-Paque density-gradient centrifugation was used to isolate PBMCs, with at least 6.5 million per sample. Total RNA, at least 6 micrograms per sample, was extracted from PBMCs with Trizol reagent. For every donor, an aliquot of PBMCs went through flow cytometry to measure the percentages of naive CD45RAhigh/CD27high T cells. The CDR3 spans 16 residues, from the cysteine through the phenylalanine. Only CDR3 DNA remains: 48 bases, in frame from the first base. CDR1 and CDR2 were assigned from the germline V gene as SGHRS and YFSETQ. V loses 4 bases of germline sequence and J loses 3 bases, and the interval between the two ends is 20 bases. Regarding this clonotype: Its binding antigen is unknown. Nothing much larger sits one base from this clone, and base qualities are not available.

The rearrangement combines TRBV5-1 with TRBJ2-7; the D gene is perhaps TRBD1, on 7 matching bases. The TCR originated in a woman aged 25 to 39 in good health. The sample was blood. The CDR3 loop reads CASSKGTERRGYEQYF. The DNA sequence reads TGCGCCAGCAGCAAGGGGACAGAGAGGCGGGGCTACGAGCAGTACTTC.